A selection of T cell receptor beta chains follows, all from one sample in a study of T cell responses to AZD1222 COVID-19 vaccine. Profiling relied on immunoSEQ multiplex PCR, and the TCRdb table lists in-frame clones only, not all of them. The data hold about 84,000 clones, with 75% to 90% observed a single time. The starting material was peripheral blood, obtained 28 days after the second AZD1222 dose. The receptors shown here come from an adult who received the AZD1222 COVID-19 vaccine. The CDR3 runs from the conserved cysteine through the conserved F or W. The order of the fields is clone size, V gene, D gene, J gene, CDR3 protein, CDR3 DNA. D genes are given only for firm matches. Part of the rows lack a size; the others show once, few, many or a class for expanded clones.

clone_size: once; v_call: TRBV7-9; d_call: NA; j_call: TRBJ2-5; cdr3_aa: CASGQGGRETQYF; cdr3_nt: TGTGCCAGCGGCCAGGGCGGAAGAGAGACCCAGTACTTC
clone_size: NA; v_call: TRBV6-6; d_call: TRBD1; j_call: TRBJ1-3; cdr3_aa: CASSMGQGRNTIYF; cdr3_nt: TGTGCCAGCAGCATGGGACAGGGAAGAAACACCATATATTTT
clone_size: NA; v_call: TRBV3-1/TRBV3-2; d_call: NA; j_call: TRBJ2-7; cdr3_aa: CASSHGSGGGSYEQYF; cdr3_nt: TGTGCCAGCAGCCACGGGTCGGGCGGTGGCTCCTACGAGCAGTACTTC
clone_size: few; v_call: TRBV6-2/TRBV6-3; d_call: NA; j_call: TRBJ2-3; cdr3_aa: CASSTRGGSTDTQYF; cdr3_nt: TGTGCCAGCAGTACCCGTGGGGGCAGCACAGATACGCAGTATTTT
clone_size: NA; v_call: TRBV3-1/TRBV3-2; d_call: NA; j_call: TRBJ1-2; cdr3_aa: CASSQEAAYGYTF; cdr3_nt: TGTGCCAGCAGCCAAGAGGCGGCTTATGGCTACACCTTC
clone_size: NA; v_call: TRBV3-1/TRBV3-2; d_call: NA; j_call: TRBJ1-3; cdr3_aa: CASSQGNGNTIYF; cdr3_nt: TGTGCCAGCAGCCAAGGTAATGGAAACACCATATATTTT
clone_size: NA; v_call: TRBV27; d_call: TRBD1; j_call: TRBJ1-4; cdr3_aa: CASSRQGVTNEKLFF; cdr3_nt: TGTGCCAGCAGCAGACAGGGGGTCACTAATGAAAAACTGTTTTTT
clone_size: NA; v_call: TRBV5-6; d_call: NA; j_call: TRBJ1-4; cdr3_aa: CASSLVHSPKKLFF; cdr3_nt: TGTGCCAGCAGCTTGGTTCATTCTCCGAAGAAACTGTTTTTT
clone_size: NA; v_call: TRBV2; d_call: TRBD2; j_call: TRBJ2-1; cdr3_aa: CASTGRLAERDEQFF; cdr3_nt: TGTGCCAGCACCGGCCGACTAGCGGAGCGGGATGAGCAGTTCTTC
clone_size: NA; v_call: TRBV13; d_call: NA; j_call: TRBJ1-1; cdr3_aa: CASIPGTSEAFF; cdr3_nt: TGTGCCAGCATTCCGGGAACCTCTGAAGCTTTCTTT
clone_size: NA; v_call: TRBV6-5; d_call: NA; j_call: TRBJ2-4; cdr3_aa: CASRGTNGNIQYF; cdr3_nt: TGTGCCAGCAGGGGGACAAATGGGAACATTCAGTACTTC
clone_size: NA; v_call: TRBV5-1; d_call: NA; j_call: TRBJ2-3; cdr3_aa: CASSFPGTDTQYF; cdr3_nt: TGCGCCAGCAGCTTTCCGGGCACAGATACGCAGTATTTT
clone_size: NA; v_call: TRBV6-5; d_call: NA; j_call: TRBJ1-2; cdr3_aa: CASITEQLLNYGYTF; cdr3_nt: TGTGCCAGCATCACAGAGCAGCTTCTTAACTATGGCTACACCTTC
clone_size: NA; v_call: TRBV6-1; d_call: NA; j_call: TRBJ1-2; cdr3_aa: CASKTGNYGYTF; cdr3_nt: TGTGCCAGCAAGACCGGAAACTATGGCTACACCTTC
clone_size: NA; v_call: TRBV2; d_call: NA; j_call: TRBJ2-3; cdr3_aa: CASSELTDTQYF; cdr3_nt: TGTGCCAGCAGTGAACTTACAGATACGCAGTATTTT
clone_size: NA; v_call: TRBV4-3; d_call: TRBD2; j_call: TRBJ2-1; cdr3_aa: CASSRGEGGYEQFF; cdr3_nt: TGCGCCAGCAGCCGCGGGGAGGGAGGGTATGAGCAGTTCTTC
clone_size: NA; v_call: TRBV4-3; d_call: NA; j_call: TRBJ2-2; cdr3_aa: CASSQDWTAGELFF; cdr3_nt: TGCGCCAGCAGCCAAGACTGGACTGCCGGGGAGCTGTTTTTT
clone_size: NA; v_call: TRBV4-3; d_call: NA; j_call: TRBJ1-1; cdr3_aa: CASSQEPGTNTEAFF; cdr3_nt: TGCGCCAGCAGCCAAGAACCAGGGACGAACACTGAAGCTTTCTTT
clone_size: NA; v_call: TRBV2; d_call: NA; j_call: TRBJ2-2; cdr3_aa: CASKREFTGELFF; cdr3_nt: TGTGCCAGCAAACGGGAGTTCACCGGGGAGCTGTTTTTT
clone_size: once; v_call: TRBV4-1; d_call: TRBD1; j_call: TRBJ1-4; cdr3_aa: CASSQMDRGNEKLFF; cdr3_nt: TGCGCCAGCAGCCAAATGGACAGGGGAAATGAAAAACTGTTTTTT
clone_size: NA; v_call: TRBV5-1; d_call: NA; j_call: TRBJ2-7; cdr3_aa: CASGPGAGAYEQYF; cdr3_nt: TGCGCCAGCGGCCCGGGGGCGGGAGCCTACGAGCAGTACTTC
clone_size: NA; v_call: TRBV6-5; d_call: TRBD2; j_call: TRBJ2-7; cdr3_aa: CASSYSTSVEQYF; cdr3_nt: TGTGCCAGCAGTTACTCGACTAGCGTCGAGCAGTACTTC
clone_size: NA; v_call: TRBV6-2/TRBV6-3; d_call: NA; j_call: TRBJ1-3; cdr3_aa: CASSRSNTIYF; cdr3_nt: TGTGCCAGCAGCCGAAGTAACACCATATATTTT
clone_size: few; v_call: TRBV7-2; d_call: NA; j_call: TRBJ2-6; cdr3_aa: CASSLGAAGANVLTF; cdr3_nt: TGTGCCAGCAGCTTAGGGGCTGCTGGGGCCAACGTCCTGACTTTC
clone_size: NA; v_call: TRBV12-3/TRBV12-4; d_call: NA; j_call: TRBJ1-2; cdr3_aa: CAIERREGYGYTF; cdr3_nt: TGTGCCATCGAGCGGAGAGAGGGCTATGGCTACACCTTC
clone_size: many; v_call: TRBV12-5; d_call: NA; j_call: TRBJ1-2; cdr3_aa: CASGLTYTDYGYTF; cdr3_nt: TGTGCTAGTGGTTTGACCTATACGGACTATGGCTACACCTTC
clone_size: NA; v_call: TRBV5-4; d_call: NA; j_call: TRBJ1-5; cdr3_aa: CASSLGRGNQPQHF; cdr3_nt: TGTGCCAGCAGCTTGGGTCGGGGCAATCAGCCCCAGCATTTT
clone_size: NA; v_call: TRBV18; d_call: TRBD1; j_call: TRBJ1-4; cdr3_aa: CASSPPDRGREKLFF; cdr3_nt: TGTGCCAGCTCACCGCCTGACAGGGGGCGTGAAAAACTGTTTTTT
clone_size: NA; v_call: TRBV21-1; d_call: NA; j_call: TRBJ2-3; cdr3_aa: CASSPLAADTQYF; cdr3_nt: TGTGCCAGCAGCCCCCTAGCGGCAGATACGCAGTATTTT
clone_size: NA; v_call: TRBV2; d_call: TRBD2; j_call: TRBJ2-7; cdr3_aa: CASSEVRLAVSSYEQYF; cdr3_nt: TGTGCCAGCAGTGAAGTAAGGCTAGCGGTGAGCTCCTACGAGCAGTACTTC
clone_size: NA; v_call: TRBV13; d_call: NA; j_call: TRBJ2-1; cdr3_aa: CASSLAPVEQFF; cdr3_nt: TGTGCCAGCAGCTTAGCCCCGGTTGAGCAGTTCTTC
clone_size: NA; v_call: TRBV6-1; d_call: NA; j_call: TRBJ1-2; cdr3_aa: CASSEGTGLGGGRYTF; cdr3_nt: TGTGCCAGCAGTGAAGGAACGGGGTTGGGGGGCGGTCGCTACACCTTC
clone_size: once; v_call: TRBV6-5; d_call: TRBD1; j_call: TRBJ1-1; cdr3_aa: CASRSQGLWDTEAFF; cdr3_nt: TGTGCCAGCAGATCACAGGGGTTGTGGGACACTGAAGCTTTCTTT
clone_size: NA; v_call: TRBV7-9; d_call: NA; j_call: TRBJ1-1; cdr3_aa: CASQQGGNTEAFF; cdr3_nt: TGTGCCAGCCAACAGGGTGGGAACACTGAAGCTTTCTTT
clone_size: NA; v_call: TRBV7-3; d_call: TRBD1; j_call: TRBJ2-2; cdr3_aa: CASSRTGVAAGELFF; cdr3_nt: TGTGCCAGCAGTCGGACAGGGGTGGCTGCCGGGGAGCTGTTTTTT
clone_size: NA; v_call: TRBV7-2; d_call: TRBD1; j_call: TRBJ1-2; cdr3_aa: CASTPTGRTNYGYTF; cdr3_nt: TGTGCCAGCACACCGACAGGGCGGACTAACTATGGCTACACCTTC
clone_size: NA; v_call: TRBV6-2/TRBV6-3; d_call: TRBD2; j_call: TRBJ2-5; cdr3_aa: CASSIAGLAAKETQYF; cdr3_nt: TGTGCCAGCAGCATCGCGGGACTAGCGGCTAAAGAGACCCAGTACTTC
clone_size: once; v_call: TRBV6-5; d_call: NA; j_call: TRBJ1-2; cdr3_aa: CAANGPLNYGYTF; cdr3_nt: TGTGCCGCCAACGGACCGCTCAACTATGGCTACACCTTC
clone_size: once; v_call: TRBV18; d_call: TRBD1; j_call: TRBJ1-2; cdr3_aa: CASSPGTGNNYGYTF; cdr3_nt: TGTGCCAGCTCACCAGGGACAGGGAATAACTATGGCTACACCTTC
clone_size: NA; v_call: TRBV28; d_call: TRBD1; j_call: TRBJ2-2; cdr3_aa: CASTLGGKLLTGELFF; cdr3_nt: TGTGCCAGCACCCTAGGGGGCAAATTACTCACCGGGGAGCTGTTTTTT
clone_size: NA; v_call: TRBV5-1; d_call: TRBD1; j_call: TRBJ1-1; cdr3_aa: CASSPRTGRGTEAFF; cdr3_nt: TGCGCCAGCAGCCCCCGGACAGGGAGGGGAACTGAAGCTTTCTTT